The TCR beta chain described here comes from a study of a mutant IDH1 vaccine in newly diagnosed glioma. Concerning this clone: Antigen specificity is unknown.

Generated by immunoSEQ multiplex PCR, the TCRdb table keeps only in-frame clones and is missing some. The data show 30,000 to 40,000 clones, roughly 78% seen once. V shed 5 bases and J shed 5 bases, with 17 bases lying between them. The CDR3 has 16 residues. Germline-derived CDR1 and CDR2 are SGHRS and YFSETQ. As for time point: week 35, safety follow-up. Topical imiquimod accompanied each vaccine dose, which consisted of 300 ug of mutant IDH1 20-mer peptide. The TCR comes from a man aged 40-55 years with glioma. Some clones in this sample may be carry-over from other donors' samples. The chain carries TRBV5-1 and TRBJ1-6, with D maybe TRBD1 (6 bases). The starting material was PBMCs, obtained from a glioma patient whose treatment included an IDH1 peptide vaccine. CDR3 amino acids: CASRSGTPHDNSPLHF. The CDR3 DNA is TGCGCCAGCAGGTCTGGGACACCCCATGATAATTCACCCCTCCACTTT.